A single sample is the source of the 8 T cell receptor beta chains below, sequenced in a study of T cell responses to AZD1222 COVID-19 vaccine. Using immunoSEQ multiplex PCR, the repertoire was profiled, and TCRdb retains in-frame clones only, with some absent. The data hold 70,000 to 95,000 clones, with around 90% observed a single time. The sequencing here drew on peripheral blood, taken 28 days after the second AZD1222 dose. These TCRs come from an adult who received the AZD1222 COVID-19 vaccine.

The CDR3 loop reads CASSQDGAGARSEQYF. CDR3 nucleotides: TGTGCCAGCAGCCAAGATGGGGCAGGGGCACGGAGCGAGCAGTACTTC. This chain joins TRBV3-1 (or the pseudogene TRBV3-2) and TRBJ2-7; TRBD1 is a possible D gene (6 bases). The CDR3 has 16 amino acids. CDR1 is LGHDT, CDR2 YNNKEL, per germline (reference sequence). The V and J ends lost 0 bases and 6 bases respectively, with 18 bases between them.

The chain couples TRBV25-1 to TRBJ1-1, with D possibly matching TRBD1 (5 bases). Germline CDR1 reads MGHDK; CDR2 reads SYGVNS. This CDR3 spans 13 amino acids. With 6 bases removed from V and 3 bases from J, the gap between germline ends came to 11 bases. CDR3: CASREGIYTEAFF. The CDR3 DNA follows: TGTGCCAGCAGGGAGGGGATTTACACTGAAGCTTTCTTT. Full variable domain (remainder filled in from reference TRBV25-1 and TRBJ1-1): EADIYQTPRYLVIGTGKKITLECSQTMGHDKMYWYQQDPGMELHLIHYSYGVNSTEKGDLSSESTVSRIRTEHFPLTLESARPSHTSQYLCASREGIYTEAFFGQGTRLTVV.

The chain links TRBV24-1 to TRBJ2-1; 9 bases align to TRBD1. Trimming cost V 6 bases and J 10 bases; bases outside gene matches: 6. Germline CDR1 KGHDR, CDR2 SFDVKD. CDR3 length: 13 residues. CDR3 sequence (DNA): TGTGCCACCAGTATACAGGGGGCGGGGGAGCAGTTCTTC. Protein sequence: CATSIQGAGEQFF.

The chain employs TRBV7-9 and TRBJ1-3, with D unresolved. The CDR3 is 18 amino acids. V was clipped by 2 bases and J by 0 bases, with 17 bases between them. Per germline, CDR1 SEHNR and CDR2 FQNEAQ (reference sequence). This chain's CDR3 is CASSLSRNIKLSGNTIYF. In DNA form, the CDR3 reads TGTGCCAGCAGCTTAAGTCGCAACATAAAGCTCTCTGGAAACACCATATATTTT.

The genes are TRBV7-9 and TRBJ1-1; possibly TRBD1 for D (5 bases). The CDR3 runs to 13 residues. Deletions cut 6 bases from V and 1 base from J, with 9 bases between. Germline lookup yields CDR1 SEHNR and CDR2 FQNEAQ (reference sequence). The CDR3: CASRLGGNTEAFF. In nucleotides, the CDR3 is TGTGCCAGCAGACTTGGGGGGAACACTGAAGCTTTCTTT.

The chain carries TRBV5-1 and TRBJ2-3, with 12 bases aligning to TRBD2. There are 17 residues in the CDR3. Germline assignment: CDR1 SGHRS and CDR2 YFSETQ. V lost 2 bases and J lost 3; bases outside the gene matches: 7. The CDR3 sequence: CASSFNPGTSGTDTQYF. CDR3 nucleotides: TGCGCCAGCAGCTTCAATCCCGGGACTAGCGGGACAGATACGCAGTATTTT.

V usage is TRBV27 and J usage is TRBJ1-1, with 12 nucleotides matching TRBD1. CDR3 size: 16 residues. The germline CDR1 and CDR2 sequences are MNHEY and SMNVEV (reference sequence). Germline trimming cut 6 bases from V and 2 bases from J; bases unmatched to any gene: 7. CDR3 DNA sequence: TGTGCCAGCAGCCCCGGGACAGGGGGCGTCAACACTGAAGCTTTCTTT. This codes for CASSPGTGGVNTEAFF.

The CDR3 loop reads CASSTGGTGRGNSPLHF. Written as DNA, the CDR3 is TGTGCCAGCAGCACCGGCGGAACCGGTAGGGGAAATTCACCCCTCCACTTT. The chain uses TRBV7-2 and TRBJ1-6; D perhaps matches TRBD1 (5 bases). This CDR3 region has 17 residues. The germline V and J ends were trimmed by 5 bases and 7 bases, with 21 bases remaining between them. Germline V gives CDR1 SGHTA, CDR2 FQGNSA.